A selection of T cell receptor beta chains follows, all from one sample in a study of OX40 agonist ivuxolimab in advanced cancers. The method was immunoSEQ multiplex PCR; TCRdb's version includes in-frame clones alone and lacks a portion of them. The repertoire consists of about 100,000 clones, with less than 95% occurring once and the leading ten covering roughly 1.2%. The sequencing here drew on CD4+ or CD8+ T cells sorted from blood, taken in a trial of the OX40 agonist ivuxolimab. These receptor sequences come from an adult with an advanced solid tumor such as melanoma, head and neck, liver or kidney cancer. CDR3s leave out the opening cysteine and the closing phenylalanine or tryptophan.

CDR3aa	v_gene	j_gene
ASSFFGLGGRELF	TRBV6-5	TRBJ2-2
ASSTGTRGTGELF	TRBV18	TRBJ2-2
ASSQERGSYEQY	TRBV4-2	TRBJ2-7
ASSFFQTNQPQH	TRBV5-6	TRBJ1-5
ASSADWGRTEAF	TRBV5-6	TRBJ1-1
ASSSLPNVYEQY	TRBV6-5	TRBJ2-7
ASSGQGAGNTEAF	TRBV28	TRBJ1-1
ASSQWTGGPSETQY	TRBV19	TRBJ2-5
ASSEYRGGINEQY	TRBV27	TRBJ2-7
ASSSGTGGSLEGYT	TRBV28	TRBJ1-2
ASNPGRINEKLF	TRBV9	TRBJ1-4
ASSTERALASEQY	TRBV7-8	TRBJ2-7
ASSHSGSGEYMAGGTDTQY	TRBV4-3	TRBJ2-3
AISGDSGRLTDTQY	TRBV10-3	TRBJ2-3
ASSMGHSGQGDYGYT	TRBV19	TRBJ1-2
ASSVQKETQY	TRBV2	TRBJ2-5
ASSSSHQGLGFYGYT	TRBV7-3	TRBJ1-2
AGRGSSTDTQY	TRBV28	TRBJ2-3
ASSHGTGLAKNIQY	TRBV5-8	TRBJ2-4
ASSFVGGTDTQY	TRBV7-6	TRBJ2-3
ASSASGPIAAGYKNIQY	TRBV9	TRBJ2-4
ASSVHNREVNNEQF	TRBV9	TRBJ2-1
ASSTLGTGNQPQH	TRBV14	TRBJ1-5
ASSLVSDPYNEQF	TRBV7-9	TRBJ2-1
AGGQAAGNTIY	TRBV28	TRBJ1-3
ASSPTEETQY	TRBV7-9	TRBJ2-5
ASLRGTGANTGELF	TRBV19	TRBJ2-2
ASSLNRGPTGANVLT	TRBV7-8	TRBJ2-6
ASRPPPGDTGELF	TRBV6-1	TRBJ2-2
ASSRRGAAANEKLF	TRBV11-2	TRBJ1-4
ASSVSAGAVNSPLH	TRBV9	TRBJ1-6
ASAAGTGANVLT	TRBV27	TRBJ2-6
ASSDTGGYRGYT	TRBV2	TRBJ1-2
ATSGGPRVLRGKLF	TRBV27	TRBJ1-4